These 9 T cell receptor beta chains originate from one sample sequenced in a study of shared clonotypes between healthy human individuals. The protocol was immunoSEQ multiplex PCR, while the TCRdb copy is restricted to in-frame clones and leaves out a portion. The top ten clones hold 10% to 15% of a sample with a few hundred thousand clones, roughly 85% of them seen once. Sequencing was carried out using PBMCs. The source of these receptors is a woman between 40 and 50 years old in good health. Some clones in this sample may be carry-over from other donors' samples.

The chain is built from TRBV30 and TRBJ2-5, with 8 bases aligning to TRBD2. The J call is doubtful: the DNA matches TRBJ2-7 better. Germline V lookup: CDR1 GTSNPN, CDR2 SVGIG (reference sequence). There are 14 residues in the CDR3. The CDR3, as DNA: TGTGCCTGGAGGCGGGGGGTAAGCACCTACGAGCAGTACTTC. Translating it yields CAWRRGVSTYEQYF.

The chain joins TRBV20-1 to TRBJ2-1; D gene ambiguous. The CDR3 consists of 11 residues. CDR1 is DFQATT, CDR2 SNEGSKA, per germline (reference sequence). The CDR3 DNA sequence: TGCAGCGGTCAACAGTACAATGAGCAGTTCTTC. It specifies CSGQQYNEQFF.

The V call is TRBV6-5, the J call TRBJ2-7; D is unresolved. CDR3 length equals 13 residues. V lost 0 bases and J lost 6, with 9 bases in between. Germline lookup yields CDR1 MNHEY and CDR2 SVGAGI. The CDR3 DNA reads as TGTGCCAGCAGTTACTCTCTCTCTGGCGAGCAGTACTTC. As protein: CASSYSLSGEQYF.

In this sample, this clone turned up once. The chain joins TRBV27 to TRBJ1-5; tentatively, D is TRBD1 (5 bases). The CDR3 is 16 amino acids. Germline V gene sequence: CDR1 MNHEY, CDR2 SMNVEV (reference sequence). The V gene lost 5 bases and the J gene lost 6 bases, with 20 bases spanning the gap. The CDR3 loop reads CASSPRGDLAGQPQHF. In nucleotides, the CDR3 is TGTGCCAGCAGTCCCCGCGGGGACTTGGCCGGTCAGCCCCAGCATTTT.

This chain links TRBV4-2 with TRBJ2-2, with 10 bases identical to TRBD2. Germline CDR1 reads LGHNA; CDR2 reads YNFKEQ. J lost 4 bases, V lost 5 bases, and 7 bases had no gene match. This CDR3 spans 16 amino acids. The CDR3 loop is CASSVASGSSTGELFF. In nucleotides, the CDR3 is TGTGCCAGCAGCGTGGCTAGCGGGAGTTCCACCGGGGAGCTGTTTTTT.

This clone occurred many times. The chain has TRBV7-9 and TRBJ2-2; D remains unclear. The ends were cut back, 3 bases at V and 3 bases at J, with 5 bases in the middle. CDR3 length equals 13 residues. Germline V gives CDR1 SEHNR, CDR2 FQNEAQ (reference sequence). The CDR3 sequence is CASSFDYTGELFF. CDR3 bases: TGTGCCAGCAGCTTTGATTACACCGGGGAGCTGTTTTTT. The full variable domain, with the rest looked up from reference TRBV7-9 and TRBJ2-2, is DTGVSQNPRHKITKRGQNVTFRCDPISEHNRLYWYRQTLGQGPEFLTYFQNEAQLEKSRLLSDRFSAERPKGSFSTLEIQRTEQGDSAMYLCASSFDYTGELFFGEGSRLTVL.

The rearrangement links TRBV2 to TRBJ2-2; 7 nucleotides line up with TRBD1. The CDR3 sequence is 15 residues long. From germline, CDR1 is SNHLY and CDR2 FYNNEI. The J segment lost 5 bases and the V segment lost 7 bases, leaving 10 bases of the junction unmatched. CDR3 sequence: CASTSDRAYTGELFF. CDR3 sequence (DNA): TGTGCCAGCACATCCGACAGGGCCTATACCGGGGAGCTGTTTTTT.

The chain links TRBV28 to TRBJ1-2; possible D gene TRBD1, 5 bases. This CDR3 spans 14 amino acids. V lost 8 bases and J 4 bases, leaving 17 bases between the germline ends. CDR1 and CDR2 (germline): MDHEN, SYDVKM. The CDR3 coding sequence is TGTGCCAGCCTTATGGGGGGAGGGTTCTATGGCTACACCTTC. This codes for CASLMGGGFYGYTF.

There are a few counts of this clone. V usage is TRBV15 and J usage is TRBJ2-2, with 12 bases matching TRBD1. This CDR3 region has 17 residues. CDR1 and CDR2 (germline): LNHNV, YYDKDF (reference sequence). The V segment lost 4 bases and the J segment 3 bases; nucleotides outside the gene matches: 6. CDR3 coding DNA: TGTGCCACCAGCACCCCGGGACAGGGGGCGCACACCGGGGAGCTGTTTTTT. Encoded protein: CATSTPGQGAHTGELFF.